A selection of T cell receptor beta chains follows, all from one sample in a study of blood T cell repertoires in COVID-19. TCRdb's copy holds only in-frame clones and misses some; the assay was immunoSEQ multiplex PCR. The sample gives some 380,000 clones, approximately 86% of which show up once; around 2.1% is in the top ten. Sequencing used PBMCs or T cells enriched from blood (not recorded which). The receptors come from a woman aged 40 to 49 with acute COVID-19. Each CDR3 is given with its conserved first and last residue. A D gene is named only where the DNA matches it firmly. Some rows have no size entry. The others give once, few or many, or a class for an expanded clone.

v_gene,abundance,j_gene,d_gene,CDR3aa,CDR3nt
TRBV30,NA,TRBJ1-2,NA,CAWSHSLGRLTIDYTF,TGTGCCTGGAGTCATTCCCTGGGGAGATTAACTATTGACTACACCTTC
TRBV6-5,few,TRBJ1-5,NA,CASGRGESQPQHF,TGTGCCAGCGGCCGGGGGGAAAGTCAGCCCCAGCATTTT
TRBV21-1,few,TRBJ1-3,NA,CASSKPSRDSGNTIYF,TGTGCCAGCAGCAAACCGAGCAGGGACTCTGGAAACACCATATATTTT
TRBV7-2,once,TRBJ2-7,TRBD2,CASSPWLAGAGEQYF,TGTGCCAGCAGCCCCTGGCTAGCGGGGGCGGGGGAGCAGTACTTC
TRBV12-3/TRBV12-4,NA,TRBJ2-7,NA,CASSFNYEQYF,TGTGCCAGCAGTTTCAACTACGAGCAGTACTTC
TRBV7-9,NA,TRBJ2-5,TRBD2,CASREPLGGWKETQYF,TGTGCCAGCAGAGAACCATTGGGGGGGTGGAAGGAGACCCAGTACTTC
TRBV29-1,NA,TRBJ2-3,TRBD1,CSVEDRQGSTDTQYF,TGCAGCGTTGAAGACCGACAGGGAAGCACAGATACGCAGTATTTT
TRBV11-2,once,TRBJ2-7,NA,CACVRDYEQYF,TGTGCCTGTGTACGGGACTACGAGCAGTACTTC
TRBV24-1,NA,TRBJ2-2,NA,CATSDPTPGLTGELFF,TGTGCCACCAGTGACCCTACCCCAGGGTTAACCGGGGAGCTGTTTTTT
TRBV6-2/TRBV6-3,NA,TRBJ1-3,NA,CASSYSGNTIYF,TGTGCCAGCAGTTATTCAGGAAACACCATATATTTT
TRBV14,few,TRBJ2-1,TRBD1,CASSQDPGQGFYEQFF,TGTGCCAGCAGCCAAGACCCGGGACAGGGGTTCTATGAGCAGTTCTTC
TRBV15,NA,TRBJ1-1,TRBD1,CATSTLRNRGRSSNTEAFF,TGTGCCACCAGCACGTTACGTAACAGGGGTCGGAGTTCGAACACTGAAGCTTTCTTT
TRBV15,NA,TRBJ2-5,TRBD2,CATSNWETAGGYETQYF,TGTGCCACCAGCAACTGGGAAACAGCGGGGGGGTATGAGACCCAGTACTTC
TRBV5-1,many,TRBJ1-1,NA,CASREGQLLNTEAFF,TGCGCCAGCAGGGAGGGTCAACTACTTAACACTGAAGCTTTCTTT
TRBV19,NA,TRBJ1-1,TRBD1,CASSPTIRGLMNTEAFF,TGTGCCAGTAGTCCGACCATCAGGGGGCTCATGAACACTGAAGCTTTCTTT
TRBV7-9,NA,TRBJ2-1,TRBD2,CASSKLAGGLDSYNEQFF,TGTGCCAGCAGCAAACTAGCGGGGGGCCTCGACTCCTACAATGAGCAGTTCTTC
TRBV12-3/TRBV12-4,NA,TRBJ1-1,NA,CASSLDMNTEAFF,TGTGCCAGCAGTTTAGACATGAACACTGAAGCTTTCTTT
TRBV7-2,NA,TRBJ2-7,TRBD1,CASSPRDRVHEQYF,TGTGCCAGCAGCCCACGGGACAGGGTCCACGAGCAGTACTTC
TRBV5-8,once,TRBJ1-1,NA,CASSLAGENTEAFF,TGTGCCAGCAGCTTGGCCGGGGAGAACACTGAAGCTTTCTTT
TRBV7-9,NA,TRBJ1-6,TRBD1,CASSPSDRGNSPLHF,TGTGCCAGCAGCCCCTCGGACAGGGGTAATTCACCCCTCCACTTT
TRBV21-1,once,TRBJ1-4,NA,CARTDGGGSNEKLFF,TGTGCCAGAACGGACGGGGGAGGTAGTAATGAAAAACTGTTTTTT
TRBV4-1,NA,TRBJ2-5,TRBD2,CASSSGPLAGGPRETQYF,TGCGCCAGCAGCTCAGGCCCTCTAGCGGGGGGGCCCCGAGAGACCCAGTACTTC